The 12 T cell receptor beta chains below come from one sample, sequenced in a study of T cell repertoires in ileal Crohn's disease. TCRdb keeps only in-frame clones here, not all; method: immunoSEQ multiplex PCR. The sample carries 25,000 to 30,000 clones, about 81% recorded once. Sequencing input: ileal tissue. The receptors here all came from an adult with Crohn's disease.

This rearrangement joins TRBV5-6 to TRBJ2-7, with 7 bases matching TRBD1. CDR3 length: 14 amino acids. Germline loops: CDR1 SGHDT, CDR2 YYEEEE. With V trimmed by 0 bases and J by 6 bases, 6 bases remained unmatched. The chain's CDR3 is CASSLGQGFREQYF. CDR3 sequence (DNA): TGTGCCAGCAGCTTGGGACAGGGTTTTCGCGAGCAGTACTTC.

V usage is TRBV5-8 and J usage is TRBJ1-5, with 8 bases aligning to TRBD1. This CDR3 is 15 amino acids long. V dropped 4 bases and J dropped 6; count of bases not matched to a gene: 9. In germline, CDR1 is SGHTS, CDR2 YDEGEE. The CDR3 spells CASSGWTGLRQPQHF. As DNA, the CDR3 is TGTGCCAGCAGCGGGTGGACAGGGCTTCGTCAGCCCCAGCATTTT. Based on the CDR3 plus reference TRBV5-8 and TRBJ1-5, the full variable domain is EAGVTQSPTHLIKTRGQQATLRCSPISGHTSVYWYQQALGLGLQFLLWYDEGEERNRGNFPPRFSGRQFPNYSSELNVNALELEDSALYLCASSGWTGLRQPQHFGDGTRLSIL.

The chain employs TRBV4-3 and TRBJ1-1; D unresolved. Germline CDR1 reads LGHNA; CDR2 reads YSLEER. CDR3 size: 18 residues. V lost 1 base and J 5 bases, leaving 23 bases between the germline ends. The CDR3 protein is CASSQVTTLGDPITEAFF. The CDR3 bases are TGCGCCAGCAGCCAAGTAACGACTCTCGGGGATCCGATAACTGAAGCTTTCTTT.

The rearrangement links TRBV5-1 to TRBJ2-5, with D perhaps matching TRBD2 (5 bases). This CDR3 contains 15 residues. V lost 0 bases and J lost 6, with 15 bases in between. The germline V gene has CDR1 SGHRS and CDR2 YFSETQ. The CDR3: CASSLGPGSSQTQYF. The CDR3 DNA sequence: TGCGCCAGCAGCTTGGGGCCGGGGTCTTCGCAGACCCAGTACTTC.

V is TRBV27 and J is TRBJ2-7; TRBD1 aligns across 11 bases. CDR3 size: 13 residues. With V trimmed by 6 bases and J by 4 bases, 2 bases remained unmatched. The germline V gene encodes CDR1 MNHEY and CDR2 SMNVEV (reference sequence). The CDR3 is CASRGTGGYEQYF. The DNA of the CDR3 is TGTGCCAGCAGGGGGACAGGGGGATACGAGCAGTACTTC.

The chain joins TRBV2 to TRBJ2-1; D not resolved. Trimming removed 9 bases at V and 6 bases at J, with 12 bases between. The CDR3 is 12 residues long. Germline V gene data show CDR1 as SNHLY and CDR2 as FYNNEI. The CDR3 loop reads CASGDLINEQFF. For the CDR3, the DNA is TGTGCCAGTGGAGATCTAATCAATGAGCAGTTCTTC.

The V gene is TRBV7-8, the J gene TRBJ2-2; 7 nucleotides line up with TRBD1. The CDR3 sequence is 14 residues long. Looked up from germline, CDR1 is SGHVS and CDR2 is FQNEAQ. Germline trimming cut 5 bases from V and 6 bases from J; bases unmatched to any gene: 6. CDR3 sequence reads: CASSQLGGAGELFF. The DNA of the CDR3 is TGTGCCAGCAGCCAACTAGGGGGCGCCGGGGAGCTGTTTTTT.

The V and J genes are TRBV7-6 and TRBJ2-1; tentatively, D is TRBD1 (5 bases). CDR3 length: 11 residues. Trimming cost V 3 bases and J 8 bases, with 5 bases left between them. Germline CDR1 and CDR2: SGHVS and FNYEAQ. The chain's CDR3 is CASSLGHEQFF. The CDR3 DNA reads TGTGCCAGCAGCTTGGGGCATGAGCAGTTCTTC. The complete variable domain, with remaining parts taken from reference TRBV7-6 and TRBJ2-1, reads GAGVSQSPRYKVTKRGQDVALRCDPISGHVSLYWYRQALGQGPEFLTYFNYEAQQDKSGLPNDRFSAERPEGSISTLTIQRTEQRDSAMYRCASSLGHEQFFGPGTRLTVL.

This clone came up a few times. J is TRBJ1-2 and V is TRBV6-1, with TRBD1 matching 10 bases. The V gene's germline CDR1 is MNHNS and CDR2 SASEGT. After removal of 4 bases from V and 4 bases from J, the junction contained 6 bases not matched to a gene. The length of the CDR3 is 15 residues. The CDR3 DNA is TGTGCCAGCAGTGGCCGGGACAGGGGAATCTATGGCTACACCTTC. It yields the protein CASSGRDRGIYGYTF.

The chain employs TRBV29-1 and TRBJ1-2; unclear D gene. CDR1 SQVTM and CDR2 ANQGSEA come from the germline V gene. This CDR3 has 12 amino acids. The V end was cut by 4 bases, the J end by 2 bases, with 8 bases between. CDR3 nucleotide sequence: TGCAGCGTTGGTCCCAGAAACTATGGCTACACCTTC. This sequence encodes CSVGPRNYGYTF.

V gene TRBV11-2 combines with J gene TRBJ1-2, with unresolved D. The CDR3 is made up of 15 amino acids. Germline V gene lookup returns CDR1 SGHAT and CDR2 FQNNGV. V dropped 8 bases and J dropped 4 bases, with 20 bases sitting between them. CDR3 sequence reads: CASLLSTGNSYGYTF. In DNA form, the CDR3 reads TGTGCCAGCTTACTATCCACGGGGAACAGCTATGGCTACACCTTC.

The gene calls are TRBV19 and TRBJ1-6, with TRBD1 identical over 7 bases. The V and J ends lost 5 bases and 4 bases, in that order; junction bases with no gene match: 11. This CDR3 has 17 residues. Looked up from germline, CDR1 is LNHDA and CDR2 is SQIVND (reference sequence). CDR3 DNA sequence: TGTGCCAGTAGTCTGAGGACAGGACAAAGTTATAATTCACCCCTCCACTTT. It encodes CASSLRTGQSYNSPLHF. The whole variable domain, remainder taken from reference TRBV19 and TRBJ1-6, is DGGITQSPKYLFRKEGQNVTLSCEQNLNHDAMYWYRQDPGQGLRLIYYSQIVNDFQKGDIAEGYSVSREKKESFPLTVTSAQKNPTAFYLCASSLRTGQSYNSPLHFGNGTRLTVT.